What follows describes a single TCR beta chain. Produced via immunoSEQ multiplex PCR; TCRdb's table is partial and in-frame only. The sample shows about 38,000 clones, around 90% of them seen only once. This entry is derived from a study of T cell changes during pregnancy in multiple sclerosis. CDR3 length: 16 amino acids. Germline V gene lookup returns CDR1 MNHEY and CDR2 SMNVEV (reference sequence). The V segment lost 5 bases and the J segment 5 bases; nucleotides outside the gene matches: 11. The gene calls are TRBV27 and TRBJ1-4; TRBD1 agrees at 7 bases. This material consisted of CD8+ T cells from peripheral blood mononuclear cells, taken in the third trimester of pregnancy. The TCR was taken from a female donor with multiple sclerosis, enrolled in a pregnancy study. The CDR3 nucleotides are TGTGCCAGCAGTCCCGTTTTCGGGACAGTAAATGAAAAACTGTTTTTT. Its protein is CASSPVFGTVNEKLFF.